These 12 T cell receptor beta chains share one sample of origin, sequenced in a study of beta chain features in type 1 diabetes. Study-wide findings and caveats: Type 1 diabetes patients had TCRB CDR3s that were shorter (moderately but significantly so) in all four CD4+ subsets.

Expressed TCRB transcripts were sequenced because the entire RNA isolate underwent reverse transcription. Profiling relied on immunoSEQ multiplex PCR, and the TCRdb table lists in-frame clones only, not all of them. The sample holds a few hundred thousand clones; more than 15% are singletons and the top ten take 0.08% to 0.095%. These TCRs are of unknown antigen specificity. The sample consisted of naive CD4+ T cells from blood. These TCRs come from a man younger than 40 with type 1 diabetes.

As DNA, the CDR3 is TGTGCCACCAGCAGAGGTGCCGGAGGGGGTTACAATGAGCAGTTCTTC. Its protein product is CATSRGAGGGYNEQFF. The chain recombines TRBV15 with TRBJ2-1; D possibly matches TRBD1 or TRBD2 (6 bases each). V was clipped by 1 base and J by 4 bases, with 14 bases between them. The CDR3 is 16 amino acids. Looked up from germline, CDR1 is LNHNV and CDR2 is YYDKDF (reference sequence).

J is TRBJ2-3 and V is TRBV27; D remains ambiguous. The CDR3 spans 16 residues. Germline CDR1 is MNHEY and CDR2 is SMNVEV (reference sequence). Deletions cut 1 base from V and 0 bases from J, with 11 bases between. This CDR3 is CASSLFYATSTDTQYF. CDR3 in DNA: TGTGCCAGCAGTTTATTCTACGCAACTAGCACAGATACGCAGTATTTT.

This clone showed up just once. This chain links TRBV2 with TRBJ2-6, with D uncertain. V lost 3 bases to trimming and J lost 4 bases, with 10 bases between them. The CDR3 spans 15 residues. The germline gives CDR1 SNHLY, CDR2 FYNNEI. The CDR3 here is CASSDPGSGANVLTF. In DNA form, the CDR3 reads TGTGCCAGCAGTGATCCTGGGTCAGGGGCCAACGTCCTGACTTTC.

This clone was seen once. V is TRBV30 and J is TRBJ1-1; D perhaps matches TRBD1 (5 bases). CDR3 length: 17 residues. Between the trimmed V and J ends, which lost 0 bases and 0 bases, there was a span of 17 bases. Looked up from germline, CDR1 is GTSNPN and CDR2 is SVGIG (reference sequence). CDR3 residues: CAWSVPPRVWVNTEAFF. The CDR3 DNA reads as TGTGCCTGGAGTGTACCCCCCAGGGTGTGGGTGAACACTGAAGCTTTCTTT.

The V and J genes are TRBV5-1 and TRBJ2-3; 12 positions agree with TRBD2. This CDR3 contains 16 residues. Germline V gene data show CDR1 as SGHRS and CDR2 as YFSETQ. The junction had 4 bases not matched to a gene; V was cut back by 5 bases and J by 0 bases. For the CDR3, the DNA is TGCGCCAGCAGAACTAGCGGGAGGACAAGCACAGATACGCAGTATTTT. Its protein product is CASRTSGRTSTDTQYF.

This chain links TRBV5-1 with TRBJ2-1; 8 nucleotides align to TRBD2. The CDR3 extends over 16 amino acids. CDR1 SGHRS and CDR2 YFSETQ come from the germline V gene. V was pared by 9 bases and J by 8 bases, with 19 bases of the junction left unmatched. The DNA for the CDR3 is TGCGCCATCCCCCCACCCTCAGCGGTTAGCGGGGATGAGCAGTTCTTC. This encodes CAIPPPSAVSGDEQFF.

This clone showed up just a few times. V is TRBV7-9 and J is TRBJ2-5; perhaps TRBD2 as D (5 bases). V dropped 5 bases and J dropped 7 bases, with 14 bases sitting between them. Germline V gives CDR1 SEHNR, CDR2 FQNEAQ (reference sequence). The CDR3 loop spans 13 amino acids. CDR3 in DNA: TGTGCCAGCAGCCTACTAGAGAGTACGACCCAGTACTTC. Its protein product is CASSLLESTTQYF. The full variable domain, with the rest looked up from reference TRBV7-9 and TRBJ2-5, is DTGVSQNPRHKITKRGQNVTFRCDPISEHNRLYWYRQTLGQGPEFLTYFQNEAQLEKSRLLSDRFSAERPKGSFSTLEIQRTEQGDSAMYLCASSLLESTTQYFGPGTRLLVL.

V and J are TRBV29-1 and TRBJ1-2, with a tentative D call TRBD1 (5 bases). The CDR3 runs to 11 residues. Trimming took 7 bases from V and 8 from J, leaving 14 bases between them. Germline assignment: CDR1 SQVTM and CDR2 ANQGSEA. The CDR3 DNA is TGCAGCGCCCCCGACAGTGGGGGCTACACCTTC. Protein: CSAPDSGGYTF.

The chain is built from TRBV29-1 and TRBJ2-6; D unresolved. Between the trimmed V and J ends, which lost 4 bases and 0 bases, there was a span of 7 bases. Germline V gene lookup returns CDR1 SQVTM and CDR2 ANQGSEA. This CDR3 is 14 amino acids long. The CDR3 region is CSVGPRSGANVLTF. The DNA of the CDR3 is TGCAGCGTTGGACCCCGCTCTGGGGCCAACGTCCTGACTTTC.

The V and J genes are TRBV28 and TRBJ2-7; a weak D match, TRBD1 (5 bases). The CDR3 covers 14 residues. The V end was cut by 4 bases, the J end by 2 bases, with 12 bases between. Germline lookup yields CDR1 MDHEN and CDR2 SYDVKM. This CDR3 is CASSSPAGTYEQYF. In nucleotides, the CDR3 is TGTGCCAGCAGTTCCCCCGCAGGGACCTACGAGCAGTACTTC.

The chain uses TRBV6-5 and TRBJ2-3; D call uncertain. The V end was cut by 2 bases, the J end by 0 bases, with 6 bases between. Germline assignment: CDR1 MNHEY and CDR2 SVGAGI. The CDR3 is 14 residues long. The CDR3 spells CASSYGISTDTQYF. In DNA form, the CDR3 reads TGTGCCAGCAGTTACGGGATTAGCACAGATACGCAGTATTTT.

V and J are TRBV4-1 and TRBJ2-7; the D gene could be TRBD1 or TRBD2 (5 bases each). The CDR3 has 15 amino acids. Germline V CDR1 and CDR2: MGHRA, YSYEKL. V lost 4 bases and J 6 bases, leaving 19 bases between the germline ends. CDR3 residues: CASSLAGTQLGEQYF. The CDR3 DNA reads as TGCGCCAGCAGCCTCGCCGGGACCCAACTGGGCGAGCAGTACTTC.